What follows are 3 T cell receptor beta chains derived from one specimen sequenced in a study of T cell responses to AZD1222 COVID-19 vaccine. Here immunoSEQ multiplex PCR was the method, and the copy in TCRdb shows in-frame clones only, minus some. Here the sample spans around 110,000 clones, around 90% being singletons. This specimen consisted of peripheral blood, obtained on day 0 of AZD1222 vaccination. These receptors were obtained from an adult in good health.

The chain recombines TRBV6-2 or TRBV6-3 with TRBJ2-2, with TRBD1 as a possible D gene (6 bases). CDR3 size: 14 residues. Trimming shortened V by 4 bases and J by 2 bases, and 8 bases separated the two germline ends. Germline V gives CDR1 MNHEY, CDR2 SVGEGT. This chain's CDR3 is CASSSRGNTGELFF. In DNA, the CDR3 is TGTGCCAGCAGTTCCAGGGGTAACACCGGGGAGCTGTTTTTT.

This chain links TRBV19 with TRBJ1-1, with 8 nucleotides matching TRBD1. The germline V gene encodes CDR1 LNHDA and CDR2 SQIVND (reference sequence). The CDR3 runs 14 residues. With 7 bases clipped from V and 0 bases from J, the junction kept 4 bases outside the gene matches. CDR3 coding DNA: TGTGCCAGTACCCCGGGACAGGTGAACACTGAAGCTTTCTTT. Its translation: CASTPGQVNTEAFF.

This clone was picked up a small number of times. V and J are TRBV6-4 and TRBJ2-2; D is unclear. The CDR3 runs to 15 residues. Germline assignment: CDR1 MRHNA and CDR2 SNTAGT. The V and J ends lost 6 bases and 4 bases respectively, with 15 bases between them. Here the CDR3 reads CASSGDSSSTGELFF. DNA of the CDR3: TGTGCCAGCAGCGGTGACTCTTCGTCCACCGGGGAGCTGTTTTTT.